The clone carrying this TCR beta chain was counted a single time. The protocol was immunoSEQ multiplex PCR, while the TCRdb copy is restricted to in-frame clones and leaves out a portion. The data show over 50,000 clones, about 97% seen once. This record belongs to a study of technical replicates of blood from a few donors. This CDR3 region has 14 residues. Trimming removed 8 bases from V and 2 bases from J, with 15 bases in between. CDR1 and CDR2 from the germline V gene are SGHTA and FQGTGA. The sequence was collected from a human donor in good health. The material sequenced was T cells isolated from PBMCs. The chain recombines TRBV7-3 with TRBJ1-1; D is possibly TRBD1 (5 bases). The CDR3 region is CASSPGRANTEAFF. The DNA for the CDR3 is TGTGCCAGCTCCCCAGGCAGGGCAAACACTGAAGCTTTCTTT.